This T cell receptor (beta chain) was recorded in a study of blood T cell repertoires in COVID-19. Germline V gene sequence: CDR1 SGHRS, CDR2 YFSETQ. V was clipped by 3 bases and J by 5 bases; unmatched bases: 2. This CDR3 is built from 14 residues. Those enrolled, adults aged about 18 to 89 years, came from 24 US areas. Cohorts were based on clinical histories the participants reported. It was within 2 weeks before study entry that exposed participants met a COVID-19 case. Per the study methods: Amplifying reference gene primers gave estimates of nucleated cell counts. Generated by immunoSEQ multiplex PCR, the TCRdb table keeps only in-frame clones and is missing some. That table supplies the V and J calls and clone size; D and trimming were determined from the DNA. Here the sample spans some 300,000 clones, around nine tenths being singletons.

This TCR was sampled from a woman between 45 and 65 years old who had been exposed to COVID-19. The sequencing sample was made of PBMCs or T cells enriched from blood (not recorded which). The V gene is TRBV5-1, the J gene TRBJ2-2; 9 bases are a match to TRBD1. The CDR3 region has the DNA TGCGCCAGCAGCTGGGACAGGGAGACCGGGGAGCTGTTTTTT. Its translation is CASSWDRETGELFF.